Listed below are T cell receptor beta chains from one sample, sequenced in a study of technical replicates of blood from a few donors. Using immunoSEQ multiplex PCR, the repertoire was profiled, and TCRdb retains in-frame clones only, with some absent. Of tens of thousands of clones in the sample, roughly 77% were seen once. Material for sequencing was PBMCs. Receptors were obtained from a human donor in good health. Some clones in this sample may be carry-over from other donors' samples. Each CDR3 is given with its conserved first and last residue. A D gene is named only where the DNA matches it firmly. Some rows have no size entry. The others give once, few or many, or a class for an expanded clone.

V	size	J	D	CDR3	DNA
TRBV7-2	once	TRBJ2-3	TRBD2	CASSLALLAGTGGTQYF	TGTGCCAGCAGCTTAGCGCTCCTAGCGGGCACAGGAGGTACGCAGTATTTT
TRBV19	.	TRBJ2-1	TRBD2	CASSMRGNEQFF	TGTGCCAGTAGTATGCGGGGGAATGAGCAGTTCTTC
TRBV2	.	TRBJ2-1	TRBD2	CAVQGTSGVDEQFF	TGTGCCGTCCAGGGGACTAGCGGTGTGGATGAGCAGTTCTTC
TRBV4-3	.	TRBJ2-7	.	CASSQDTSYEQYF	TGCGCCAGCAGCCAGGACACTTCCTACGAGCAGTACTTC
TRBV28	few	TRBJ1-1	.	CASSRGNTEAFF	TGTGCCAGCAGTAGGGGGAACACTGAAGCTTTCTTT
TRBV28	.	TRBJ2-1	.	CASSHRLGGNEQFF	TGTGCCAGCAGCCACAGACTAGGTGGCAATGAGCAGTTCTTC
TRBV19	once	TRBJ2-4	.	CASSIRPMGPWIQYF	TGTGCCAGTAGTATAAGGCCCATGGGGCCCTGGATTCAGTACTTC
TRBV2	.	TRBJ2-2	TRBD2	CASSELSGGEELFF	TGTGCCAGCAGTGAACTTAGCGGGGGGGAGGAGCTGTTTTTT
TRBV25-1	.	TRBJ2-3	TRBD2	CASSPHGGGSTDTQYF	TGTGCCAGCAGTCCACACGGGGGGGGAAGCACAGATACGCAGTATTTT
TRBV7-3	.	TRBJ2-1	TRBD1	CASSLFGTGSYNEQFF	TGTGCCAGCAGCTTATTTGGGACAGGCTCCTACAATGAGCAGTTCTTC